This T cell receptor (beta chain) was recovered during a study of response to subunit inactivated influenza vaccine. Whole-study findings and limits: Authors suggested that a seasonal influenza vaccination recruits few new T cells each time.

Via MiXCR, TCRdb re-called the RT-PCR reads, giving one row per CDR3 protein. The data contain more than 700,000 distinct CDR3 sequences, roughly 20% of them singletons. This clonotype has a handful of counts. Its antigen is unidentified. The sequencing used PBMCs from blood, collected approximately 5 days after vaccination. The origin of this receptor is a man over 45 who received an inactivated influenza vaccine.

CDR3 DNA sequence: TGTGCCAGCAGTTACCGGGACAGGGGGCATTACGAGCAGTACTTC. This gives the protein CASSYRDRGHYEQYF. The V and J genes are TRBV6-5 and TRBJ2-7; TRBD1 aligns across 12 bases. The CDR3 totals 15 residues. Trimming cost V 2 bases and J 4 bases; bases outside gene matches: 3. Germline CDR1 MNHEY, CDR2 SVGAGI.